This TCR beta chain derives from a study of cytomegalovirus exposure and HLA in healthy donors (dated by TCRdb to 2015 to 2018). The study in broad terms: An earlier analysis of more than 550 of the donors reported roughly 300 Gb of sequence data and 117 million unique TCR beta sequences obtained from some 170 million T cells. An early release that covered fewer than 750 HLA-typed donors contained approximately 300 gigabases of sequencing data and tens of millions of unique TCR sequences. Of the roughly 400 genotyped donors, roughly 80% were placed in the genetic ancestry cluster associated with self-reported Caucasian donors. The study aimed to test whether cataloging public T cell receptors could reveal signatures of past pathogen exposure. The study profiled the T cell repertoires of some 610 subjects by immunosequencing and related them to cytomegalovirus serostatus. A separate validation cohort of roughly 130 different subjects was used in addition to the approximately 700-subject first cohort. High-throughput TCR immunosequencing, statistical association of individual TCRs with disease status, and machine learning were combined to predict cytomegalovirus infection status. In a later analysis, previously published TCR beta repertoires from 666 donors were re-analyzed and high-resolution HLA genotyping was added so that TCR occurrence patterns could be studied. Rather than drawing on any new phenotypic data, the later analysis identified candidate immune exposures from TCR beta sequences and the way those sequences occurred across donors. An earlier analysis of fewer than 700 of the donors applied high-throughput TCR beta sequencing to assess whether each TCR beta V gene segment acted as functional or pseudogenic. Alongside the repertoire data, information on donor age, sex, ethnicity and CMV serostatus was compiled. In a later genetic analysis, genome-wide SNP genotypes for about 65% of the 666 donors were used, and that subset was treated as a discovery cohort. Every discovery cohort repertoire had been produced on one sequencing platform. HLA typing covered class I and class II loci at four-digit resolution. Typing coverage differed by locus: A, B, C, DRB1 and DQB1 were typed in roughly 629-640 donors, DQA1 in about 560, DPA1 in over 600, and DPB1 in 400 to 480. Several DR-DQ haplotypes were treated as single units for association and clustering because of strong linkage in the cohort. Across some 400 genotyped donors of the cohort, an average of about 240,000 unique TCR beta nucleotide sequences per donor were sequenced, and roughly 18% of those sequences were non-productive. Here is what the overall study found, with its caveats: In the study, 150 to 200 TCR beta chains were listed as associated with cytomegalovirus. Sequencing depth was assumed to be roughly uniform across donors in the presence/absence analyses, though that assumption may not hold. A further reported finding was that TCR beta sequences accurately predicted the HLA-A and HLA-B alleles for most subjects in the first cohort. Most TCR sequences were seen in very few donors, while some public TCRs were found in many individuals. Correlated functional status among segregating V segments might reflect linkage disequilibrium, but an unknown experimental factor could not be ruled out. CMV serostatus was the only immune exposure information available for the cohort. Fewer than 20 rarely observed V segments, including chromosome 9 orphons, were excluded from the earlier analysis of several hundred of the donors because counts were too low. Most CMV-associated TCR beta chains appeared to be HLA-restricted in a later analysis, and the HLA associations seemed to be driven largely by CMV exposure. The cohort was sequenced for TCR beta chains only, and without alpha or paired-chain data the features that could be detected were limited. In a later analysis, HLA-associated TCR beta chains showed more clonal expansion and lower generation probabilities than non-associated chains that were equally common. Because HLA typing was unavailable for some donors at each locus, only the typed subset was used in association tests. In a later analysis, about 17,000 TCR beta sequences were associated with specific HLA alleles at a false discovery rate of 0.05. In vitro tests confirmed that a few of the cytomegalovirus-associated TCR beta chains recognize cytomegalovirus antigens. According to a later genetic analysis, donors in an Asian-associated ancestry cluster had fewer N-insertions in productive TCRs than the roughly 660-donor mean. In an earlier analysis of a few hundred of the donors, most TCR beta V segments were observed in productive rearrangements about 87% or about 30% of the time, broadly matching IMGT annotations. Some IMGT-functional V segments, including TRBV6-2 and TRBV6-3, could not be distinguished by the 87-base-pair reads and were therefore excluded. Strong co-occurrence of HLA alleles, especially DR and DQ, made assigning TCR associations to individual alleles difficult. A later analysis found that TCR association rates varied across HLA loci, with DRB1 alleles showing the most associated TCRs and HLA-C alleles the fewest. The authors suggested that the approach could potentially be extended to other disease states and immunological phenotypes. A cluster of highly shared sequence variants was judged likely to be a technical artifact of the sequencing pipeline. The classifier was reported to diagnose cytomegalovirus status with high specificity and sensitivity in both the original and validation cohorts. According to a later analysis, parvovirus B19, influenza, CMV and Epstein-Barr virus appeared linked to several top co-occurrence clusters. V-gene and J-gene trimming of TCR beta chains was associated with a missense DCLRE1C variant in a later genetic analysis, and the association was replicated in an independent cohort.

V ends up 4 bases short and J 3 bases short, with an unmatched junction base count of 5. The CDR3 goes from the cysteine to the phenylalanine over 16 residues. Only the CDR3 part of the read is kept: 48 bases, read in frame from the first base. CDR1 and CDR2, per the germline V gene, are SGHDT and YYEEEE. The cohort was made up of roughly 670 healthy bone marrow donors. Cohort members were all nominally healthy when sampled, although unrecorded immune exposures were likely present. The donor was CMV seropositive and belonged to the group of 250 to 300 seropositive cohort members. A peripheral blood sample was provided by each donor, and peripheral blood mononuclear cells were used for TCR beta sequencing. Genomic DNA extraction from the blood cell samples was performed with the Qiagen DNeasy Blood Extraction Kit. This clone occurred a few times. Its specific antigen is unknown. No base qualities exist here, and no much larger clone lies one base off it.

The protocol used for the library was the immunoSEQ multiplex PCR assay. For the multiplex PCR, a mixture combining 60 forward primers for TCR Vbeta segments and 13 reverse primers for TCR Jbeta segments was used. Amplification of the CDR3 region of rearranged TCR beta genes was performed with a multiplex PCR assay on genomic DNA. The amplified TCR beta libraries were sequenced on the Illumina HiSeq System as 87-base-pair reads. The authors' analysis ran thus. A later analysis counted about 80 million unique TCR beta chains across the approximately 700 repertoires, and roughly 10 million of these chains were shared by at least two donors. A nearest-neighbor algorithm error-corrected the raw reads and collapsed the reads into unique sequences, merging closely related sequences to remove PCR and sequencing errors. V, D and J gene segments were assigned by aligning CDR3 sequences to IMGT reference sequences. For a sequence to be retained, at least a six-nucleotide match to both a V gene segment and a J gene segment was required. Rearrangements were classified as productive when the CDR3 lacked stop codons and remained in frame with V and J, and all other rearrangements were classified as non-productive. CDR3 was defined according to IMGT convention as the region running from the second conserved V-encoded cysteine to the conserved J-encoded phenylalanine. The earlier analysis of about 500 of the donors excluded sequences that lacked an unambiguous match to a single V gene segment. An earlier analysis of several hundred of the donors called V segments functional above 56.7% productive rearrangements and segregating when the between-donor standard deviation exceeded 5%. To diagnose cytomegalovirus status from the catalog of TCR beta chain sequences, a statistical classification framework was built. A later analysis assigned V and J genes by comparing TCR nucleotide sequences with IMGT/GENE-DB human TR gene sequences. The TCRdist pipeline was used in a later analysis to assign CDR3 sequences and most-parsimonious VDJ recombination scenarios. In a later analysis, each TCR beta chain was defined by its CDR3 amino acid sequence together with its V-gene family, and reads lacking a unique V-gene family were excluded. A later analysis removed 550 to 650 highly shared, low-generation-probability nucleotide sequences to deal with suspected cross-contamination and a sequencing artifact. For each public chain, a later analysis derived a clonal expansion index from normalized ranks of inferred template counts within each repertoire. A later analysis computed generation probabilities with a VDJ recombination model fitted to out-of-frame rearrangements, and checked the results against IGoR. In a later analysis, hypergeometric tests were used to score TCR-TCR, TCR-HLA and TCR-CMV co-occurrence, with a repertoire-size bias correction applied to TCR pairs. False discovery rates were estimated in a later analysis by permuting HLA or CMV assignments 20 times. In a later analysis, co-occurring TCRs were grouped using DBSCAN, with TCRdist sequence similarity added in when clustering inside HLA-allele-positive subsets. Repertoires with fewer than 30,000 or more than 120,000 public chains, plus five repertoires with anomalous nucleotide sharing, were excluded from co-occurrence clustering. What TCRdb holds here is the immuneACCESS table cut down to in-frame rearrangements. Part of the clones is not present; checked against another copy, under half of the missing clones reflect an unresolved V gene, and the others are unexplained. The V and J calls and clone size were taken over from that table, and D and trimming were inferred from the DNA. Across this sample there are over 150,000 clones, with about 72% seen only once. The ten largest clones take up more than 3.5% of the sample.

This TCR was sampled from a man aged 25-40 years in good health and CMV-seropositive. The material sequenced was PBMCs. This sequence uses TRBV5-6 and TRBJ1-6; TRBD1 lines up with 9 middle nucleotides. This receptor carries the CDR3 CASSPTGGVYNSPLHF. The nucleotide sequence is TGTGCCAGCAGCCCCACAGGGGGCGTCTATAATTCACCCCTCCACTTT.